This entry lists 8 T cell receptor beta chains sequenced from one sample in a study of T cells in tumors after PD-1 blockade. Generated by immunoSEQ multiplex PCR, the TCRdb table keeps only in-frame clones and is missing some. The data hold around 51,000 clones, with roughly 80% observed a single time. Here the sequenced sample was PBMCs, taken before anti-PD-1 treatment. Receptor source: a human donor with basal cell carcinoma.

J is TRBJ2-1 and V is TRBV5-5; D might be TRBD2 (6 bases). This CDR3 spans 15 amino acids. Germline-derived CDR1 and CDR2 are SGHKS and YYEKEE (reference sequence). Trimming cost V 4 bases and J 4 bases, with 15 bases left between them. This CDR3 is CASSHGGVGYNEQFF. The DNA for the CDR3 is TGTGCCAGCAGCCACGGGGGAGTGGGGTACAATGAGCAGTTCTTC.

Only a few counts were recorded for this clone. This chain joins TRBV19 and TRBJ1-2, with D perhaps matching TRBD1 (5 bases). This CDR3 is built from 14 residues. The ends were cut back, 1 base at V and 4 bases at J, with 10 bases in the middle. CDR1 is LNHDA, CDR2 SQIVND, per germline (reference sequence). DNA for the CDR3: TGTGCCAGTAGTATAGCAAACGGGGCCTATGGCTACACCTTC. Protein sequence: CASSIANGAYGYTF.

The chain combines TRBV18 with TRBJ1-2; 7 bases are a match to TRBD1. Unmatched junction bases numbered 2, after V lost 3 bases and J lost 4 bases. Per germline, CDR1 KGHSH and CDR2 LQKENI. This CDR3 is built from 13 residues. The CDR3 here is CASSPGQIYGYTF. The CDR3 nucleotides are TGTGCCAGCTCACCGGGACAGATCTATGGCTACACCTTC.

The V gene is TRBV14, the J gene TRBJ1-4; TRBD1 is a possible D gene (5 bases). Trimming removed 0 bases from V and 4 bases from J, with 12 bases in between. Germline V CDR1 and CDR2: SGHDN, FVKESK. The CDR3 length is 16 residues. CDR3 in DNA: TGTGCCAGCAGCCAAGATGTCGGAAGGGGTAATGAAAAACTGTTTTTT. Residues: CASSQDVGRGNEKLFF.

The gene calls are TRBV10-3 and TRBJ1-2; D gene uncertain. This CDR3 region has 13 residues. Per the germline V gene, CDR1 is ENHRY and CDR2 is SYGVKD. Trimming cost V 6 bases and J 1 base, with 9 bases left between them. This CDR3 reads CAISLDGNYGYTF. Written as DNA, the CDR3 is TGTGCCATCAGCCTGGACGGTAACTATGGCTACACCTTC.

CDR3 protein: CALGFGTNTEAFF. CDR3 coding DNA: TGTGCCTTGGGCTTTGGGACGAACACTGAAGCTTTCTTT. The J gene is TRBJ1-1, the V gene TRBV30, with a possible D match to TRBD1 (5 bases). Trimming shortened V by 7 bases and J by 1 base, and 13 bases separated the two germline ends. CDR1 and CDR2 (germline): GTSNPN, SVGIG (reference sequence). This CDR3 has 13 amino acids.

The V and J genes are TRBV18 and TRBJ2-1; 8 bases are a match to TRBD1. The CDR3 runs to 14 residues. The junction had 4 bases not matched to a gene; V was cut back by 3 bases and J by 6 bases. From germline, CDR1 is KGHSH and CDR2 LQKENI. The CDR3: CASSPQGAGNEQFF. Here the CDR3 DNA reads TGTGCCAGCTCACCCCAGGGGGCCGGCAATGAGCAGTTCTTC.

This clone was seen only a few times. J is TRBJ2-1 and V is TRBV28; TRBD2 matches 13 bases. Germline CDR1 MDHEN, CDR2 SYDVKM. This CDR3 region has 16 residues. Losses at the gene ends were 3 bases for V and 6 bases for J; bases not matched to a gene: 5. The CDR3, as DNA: TGTGCCAGCAGTTTCCTCACTAGCGGGGGGGCCAATGAGCAGTTCTTC. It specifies CASSFLTSGGANEQFF.